The text below deals with one T cell receptor beta chain. What it binds is not known. Noted treatment: roughly ten-day PBMC culture with coronavirus spike peptide pools or control peptides (ViraFEST assay). CD4+ T cells of the unexposed donor were collected before the COVID-19 pandemic (2011-2018). With V trimmed by 4 bases and J by 5 bases, 3 bases remained unmatched. The V gene's germline CDR1 is LNHNV and CDR2 YYDKDF (reference sequence). The CDR3 loop spans 16 amino acids. The assay that was used to sequence DNA from cultured CD4+ T cells was the Oncomine TCR Beta short-read assay. Each CDR3 protein is one row after TCRdb ran MiXCR on the PCR reads. This sample has under 10,000 distinct CDR3 sequences; approximately 57% occur once, and the top ten carry about an eighth. This entry is derived from a study of vaccination and CD4 T cells after COVID-19. Overall study context: Stimuli were overlapping spike peptide pools of SARS-CoV-2 and three common cold coronaviruses (HCoV-NL63, HCoV-OC43, HCoV-229E).

Study results and caveats: It was found that, in convalescent patients, 304 of 307 vaccine-specific clones were spike mono-reactive.

The source is a human donor in good health. The sequenced sample was CD4+ T cells from blood, cultured in vitro. This sequence joins TRBV15 and TRBJ2-1; 15 nucleotides agree with TRBD2. The CDR3 region has the DNA TGTGCCACCAGCATCGGGACTAGCGGGAGGAACAATGAGCAGTTCTTC. This gives the protein CATSIGTSGRNNEQFF.